The 21 T cell receptor beta chains below were found in one sample sequenced in a study of regulatory T cells in long-lasting Graves disease. The time point is: persistent/refractory GD, antithyroid drugs over 5 years with positive TRAb. The TCR library used RNA extracted from PBMCs. With iRepertoire HTBI primers and Arm-PCR of CDR3 regions, TCR beta libraries were built. TCRdb reanalysed the multiplex PCR reads using MiXCR and keeps one entry per CDR3 protein. This sample has some 420,000 distinct CDR3 sequences, with 22% found just once. The sample consisted of peripheral blood mononuclear cells (PBMCs), taken when the disease was refractory, from a patient treated with antithyroid drugs. The receptors were gathered from a female donor with Graves disease.

This clonotype has a count of ten or more. V is TRBV28 and J is TRBJ1-2, with a tentative D call TRBD1 (5 bases). CDR3 length equals 15 residues. Germline V gene lookup returns CDR1 MDHEN and CDR2 SYDVKM. V was cut by 6 bases and J by 2 bases, with 16 bases left in between. The CDR3 protein is CASSPRGFPNYGYTF. DNA for the CDR3: TGTGCCAGCAGCCCTCGGGGGTTCCCCAACTATGGCTACACCTTC.

In its sample, this clonotype was seen many times. V is TRBV3-1 and J is TRBJ1-1; 11 bases line up with TRBD1. Germline lookup yields CDR1 LGHDT and CDR2 YNNKEL (reference sequence). J lost 4 bases, V lost 7 bases, and 2 bases had no gene match. This CDR3 spans 13 amino acids. The CDR3 sequence: CASTGTGGTEAFF. DNA for the CDR3: TGTGCCAGCACAGGGACAGGGGGCACTGAAGCTTTCTTT.

Ten or more counts support this clonotype. The chain employs TRBV20-1 and TRBJ1-3; D unclear. The CDR3 is 13 amino acids. The V gene lost 2 bases and the J gene lost 0 bases, with 5 bases spanning the gap. CDR1 is DFQATT and CDR2 is SNEGSKA in the germline V gene (reference sequence). The CDR3: CSARLGSGNTIYF. Written as DNA, the CDR3 is TGCAGTGCTAGACTCGGCTCTGGAAACACCATATATTTT.

The rearrangement joins TRBV20-1 to TRBJ2-1, with TRBD2 matching over 13 bases. From germline, CDR1 is DFQATT and CDR2 SNEGSKA (reference sequence). V lost 3 bases, J lost 8 bases, and 7 bases stayed unmatched. There are 15 residues in the CDR3. The CDR3 nucleotides read TGCAGTGCTAGGACGACTAGCGGGAGGATTGATGAGCAGTTCTTC. Its protein product is CSARTTSGRIDEQFF.

Many counts were recorded for this clonotype. The genes are TRBV12-3 or TRBV12-4 and TRBJ2-5, with TRBD2 as a possible D gene (6 bases). Trimming removed 6 bases at V and 3 bases at J, with 14 bases between. CDR3 size: 14 residues. The CDR3 DNA reads TGTGCCAGCAGATCGCGGTGGGGGGAAGAGACCCAGTACTTC. Translating it yields CASRSRWGEETQYF.

This clonotype has a count of ten or more. V usage is TRBV7-2 and J usage is TRBJ2-7; the match to TRBD1 covers 10 bases. This CDR3 has 13 amino acids. After removal of 5 bases from V and 7 bases from J, the junction contained 5 bases not matched to a gene. Germline V lookup: CDR1 SGHTA, CDR2 FQGNSA. This CDR3 is CASSKRQGAEQYF. CDR3 bases: TGTGCCAGCAGCAAGCGACAGGGGGCTGAGCAGTACTTC.

This clonotype was seen a single time. This may come from a read error, since a much larger clone is one base off. The chain recombines TRBV19 with TRBJ2-7; 7 bases match TRBD2. This CDR3 contains 13 residues. Germline V CDR1 and CDR2: LNHDA, SQIVND (reference sequence). The chain's CDR3 is CASSRSRDYEQCF. CDR3 DNA sequence: TGTGCCAGTAGTAGGAGCAGGGACTACGAGCAGTGCTTC. Complete variable domain (other parts from reference TRBV19 and TRBJ2-7): DGGITQSPKYLFRKEGQNVTLSCEQNLNHDAMYWYRQDPGQGLRLIYYSQIVNDFQKGDIAEGYSVSREKKESFPLTVTSAQKNPTAFYLCASSRSRDYEQCFGPGTRLTVT.

In DNA form, the CDR3 reads TGTGCCAGCAGTCTGACTAGCGGGAGTAGTACGCAGTATTTT. Translated: CASSLTSGSSTQYF. This sequence joins TRBV27 and TRBJ2-3; the match to TRBD2 covers 12 bases. The germline gives CDR1 MNHEY, CDR2 SMNVEV (reference sequence). The CDR3 runs to 14 residues. V lost 5 bases to trimming and J lost 8 bases; unmatched junction nucleotides: 5.

This clonotype showed up just a few times. J is TRBJ1-4 and V is TRBV4-1; no firm D call. CDR3 length equals 13 residues. Trimming removed 3 bases from V and 8 bases from J, with 10 bases in between. The germline gives CDR1 MGHRA, CDR2 YSYEKL. This chain's CDR3 is CASSQEVTEKLFF. The CDR3 coding sequence is TGCGCCAGCAGCCAGGAGGTCACCGAAAAACTGTTTTTT.

This sequence joins TRBV12-3 or TRBV12-4 and TRBJ1-3; 9 bases map to TRBD1. The CDR3 totals 16 residues. Trimming removed 6 bases from V and 0 bases from J; junction bases left unmatched: 6. The CDR3: CASRRQDRGSGNTIYF. The CDR3 DNA reads TGTGCCAGCAGACGCCAGGACAGGGGCTCTGGAAACACCATATATTTT.

This clonotype was detected ten times or more. This chain links TRBV6-5 with TRBJ2-5, with D perhaps given as TRBD1 or TRBD2 (5 bases each). Germline values: CDR1 MNHEY, CDR2 SVGAGI. Trimming cost V 0 bases and J 4 bases, with 18 bases left between them. The CDR3 extends over 17 amino acids. CDR3 sequence reads: CASSYSGPLWGSETQYF. In DNA form, the CDR3 reads TGTGCCAGCAGTTACTCGGGACCTTTATGGGGGTCAGAGACCCAGTACTTC.

This clonotype has ten or more counts. The gene calls are TRBV27 and TRBJ1-1, with a tentative D call TRBD1 (6 bases). V lost 4 bases to trimming and J lost 9 bases, with 18 bases between them. Germline loops: CDR1 MNHEY, CDR2 SMNVEV (reference sequence). The CDR3 contains 14 residues. The CDR3 nucleotides read TGTGCCAGCAGTTATCGGGCCGGAACAGGGAAAGCTTTCTTT. Translation: CASSYRAGTGKAFF.

Ten or more counts support this clonotype. The chain recombines TRBV20-1 with TRBJ2-5; the D is unclear. The germline V and J ends were trimmed by 4 bases and 1 base, with 16 bases remaining between them. The CDR3 runs to 15 residues. Per the germline V gene, CDR1 is DFQATT and CDR2 is SNEGSKA (reference sequence). CDR3 bases: TGCAGTGCTAAGGGCTGGCCTCCTAGCCAAGAGACCCAGTACTTC. Protein product: CSAKGWPPSQETQYF.

This clonotype was observed a few times. This sequence joins TRBV30 and TRBJ2-4; D is uncertain. From germline, CDR1 is GTSNPN and CDR2 SVGIG (reference sequence). This CDR3 contains 11 residues. Between the trimmed V and J ends, which lost 0 bases and 6 bases, there was a span of 3 bases. The CDR3 region is CAWSVINIQYF. CDR3 nucleotide sequence: TGTGCCTGGAGTGTAATAAACATTCAGTACTTC. The full variable domain, its missing parts supplied by reference TRBV30 and TRBJ2-4, is SQTIHQWPATLVQPVGSPLSLECTVEGTSNPNLYWYRQAAGRGLQLLFYSVGIGQISSEVPQNLSASRPQDRQFILSSKKLLLSDSGFYLCAWSVINIQYFGAGTRLSVL.

At least ten counts were recorded for this clonotype. This rearrangement joins TRBV28 to TRBJ1-2, with D tentatively TRBD1 (6 bases). V lost 2 bases to trimming and J lost 5 bases, with 9 bases between them. Germline values: CDR1 MDHEN, CDR2 SYDVKM. CDR3 length equals 13 residues. CDR3 coding DNA: TGTGCCAGCAGTTTAGTGACAGGTTATGGCTACACCTTC. Translation gives CASSLVTGYGYTF.

This clonotype was seen ten or more times. This chain connects TRBV7-2 to TRBJ2-5; 14 positions agree with TRBD2. This CDR3 is built from 15 residues. The V and J ends lost 4 bases and 5 bases, in that order; junction bases with no gene match: 3. CDR1 and CDR2 from the germline V gene are SGHTA and FQGNSA. This CDR3 is CASSSWTSGGETQYF. CDR3 nucleotide sequence: TGTGCCAGCAGCTCGTGGACTAGCGGGGGGGAGACCCAGTACTTC.

This clonotype came up a few times. The chain employs TRBV20-1 and TRBJ2-5; 8 bases line up with TRBD2. The V gene end was trimmed by 5 bases and the J gene end by 2 bases; junction bases not matched to a gene: 7. There are 14 residues in the CDR3. Germline CDR1 is DFQATT and CDR2 is SNEGSKA (reference sequence). CDR3 bases: TGCAGTGCTGGCCCGGGGGGGCCTCAAGAGACCCAGTACTTC. It specifies CSAGPGGPQETQYF.

This clonotype showed up many times. V gene TRBV20-1 combines with J gene TRBJ2-7, with a tentative D call TRBD2 (6 bases). The V end was cut by 5 bases, the J end by 0 bases, with 14 bases between. The CDR3 loop spans 14 amino acids. Germline values: CDR1 DFQATT, CDR2 SNEGSKA (reference sequence). In DNA form, the CDR3 reads TGCAGTGCTTCTGGGGGGTTCCTCTCCTACGAGCAGTACTTC. Protein sequence: CSASGGFLSYEQYF.

The J gene is TRBJ1-2, the V gene TRBV3-1, with D perhaps TRBD1 (5 bases). V lost 0 bases to trimming and J lost 0 bases, with 14 bases between them. This CDR3 region has 17 residues. Germline V lookup: CDR1 LGHDT, CDR2 YNNKEL (reference sequence). The CDR3 is CASSQDMTVTANYGYTF. In DNA, the CDR3 is TGTGCCAGCAGCCAAGATATGACAGTTACAGCTAACTATGGCTACACCTTC.

The sample holds a few counts of this clonotype. The CDR3 loop is CASIQGFMAGELFF. CDR3 bases: TGTGCCAGCATCCAGGGTTTTATGGCCGGGGAGCTGTTTTTT. The chain links TRBV2 to TRBJ2-2; TRBD1 is a possible D gene (5 bases). The V and J ends lost 7 bases and 6 bases respectively, with 15 bases between them. This CDR3 has 14 residues. Germline V gives CDR1 SNHLY, CDR2 FYNNEI.

To note about this clonotype: At one end the junction does not follow the germline gene, possibly because of a read error. The chain has TRBV5-1 and TRBJ2-2; 12 nucleotides line up with TRBD2. Germline loops: CDR1 SGHRS, CDR2 YFSETQ. The CDR3 runs 16 residues. CDR3 amino acids: CAGSYGLAGRAGELFF. The CDR3 DNA reads as TGCGCCGGCAGCTATGGACTAGCGGGGCGGGCCGGGGAGCTGTTTTTT.